Here is one T cell receptor (beta chain) with its context. Here immunoSEQ multiplex PCR was the method, and the copy in TCRdb shows in-frame clones only, minus some. The table lists roughly 150,000 clones, over 90% of them singletons, with 2.4% in the top ten. The CDR3 runs to 13 residues. Germline V gives CDR1 SNHLY, CDR2 FYNNEI. The V and J ends lost 7 bases and 6 bases, in that order; junction bases with no gene match: 5. These data belong to a study of control samples from healthy donors and cancer patients. The V gene is TRBV2, the J gene TRBJ2-1, with 8 bases identical to TRBD1. Sequencing was carried out using blood. The receptor's source is a man in his fifties in good health. CDR3 region: CASTTGGFNEQFF. The CDR3 nucleotides are TGTGCCAGCACCACAGGGGGATTCAATGAGCAGTTCTTC.